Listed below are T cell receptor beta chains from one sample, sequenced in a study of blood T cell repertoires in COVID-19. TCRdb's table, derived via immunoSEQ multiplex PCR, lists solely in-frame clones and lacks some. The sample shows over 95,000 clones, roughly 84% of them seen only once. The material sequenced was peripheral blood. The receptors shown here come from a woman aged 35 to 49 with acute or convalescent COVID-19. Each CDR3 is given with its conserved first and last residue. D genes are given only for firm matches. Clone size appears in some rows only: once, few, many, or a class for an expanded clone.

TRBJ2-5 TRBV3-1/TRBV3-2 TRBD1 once TGTGCCAGCAGCCCCGCCTTACCGGGACAGGGTGGGAAGACCCAGTACTTC CASSPALPGQGGKTQYF
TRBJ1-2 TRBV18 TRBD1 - TGTGCCAGCTCACCACAAGCGGACAGGGCGAACTATGGCTACACCTTC CASSPQADRANYGYTF
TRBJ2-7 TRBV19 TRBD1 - TGTGCCAGCTCGACAGGGGTCGAGCAGTACTTC CASSTGVEQYF
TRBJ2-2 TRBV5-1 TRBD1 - TGCGCCAGCAGCCTCCGAGGACAGGGGTTACCCGGGGAGCTGTTTTTT CASSLRGQGLPGELFF
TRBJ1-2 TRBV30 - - TGTGCCTGGAGTGTACTTAGACAGCGAGGCGGCTACACCTTC CAWSVLRQRGGYTF
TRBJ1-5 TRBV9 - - TGTGCCAGCGGAGCTAGCAATCAGCCCCAGCATTTT CASGASNQPQHF
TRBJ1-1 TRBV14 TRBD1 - TGTGCCAGCAGCCGTGATAGGGGACAGGTGGACACTGAAGCTTTCTTT CASSRDRGQVDTEAFF
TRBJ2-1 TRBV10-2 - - TGCGCCAGCAGTCCCGGTTCCAATGAGCAGTTCTTC CASSPGSNEQFF
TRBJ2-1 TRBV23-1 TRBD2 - TGCGCCAGCGGTCTCGGTTTCCCCCGACTAGCGAAAAACAATGAGCAGTTCTTC CASGLGFPRLAKNNEQFF
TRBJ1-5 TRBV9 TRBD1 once TGTGCCAGCAGCGCCCGGGACAGGCCAAATCAGCCCCAGCATTTT CASSARDRPNQPQHF
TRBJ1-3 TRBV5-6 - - TGTGCCAGCAGCTTGGCGGAGGTAAACACCATATATTTT CASSLAEVNTIYF
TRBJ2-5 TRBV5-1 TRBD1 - TGCGCCAGCAGCAATCCCCGAGGGGGCGGGTGGACCCAGTACTTC CASSNPRGGGWTQYF
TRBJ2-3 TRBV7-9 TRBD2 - TGTGCCAGCAGCCGTACACCCGGACTAGCGGGGGTTATAACGCAGTATTTT CASSRTPGLAGVITQYF
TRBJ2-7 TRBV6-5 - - TGTGCCAGCAGTTCTCCCGGACGGGGGAGCTCCCCCGAGCAGTACTTC CASSSPGRGSSPEQYF
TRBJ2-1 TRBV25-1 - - TGTGCCAGCAAGGCACTAGGGGGTTCCTACAATGAGCAGTTCTTC CASKALGGSYNEQFF
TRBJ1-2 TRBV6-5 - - TGTGCCAGCAGTTACGTTTCTATTTTCCCCTATGGCTACACCTTC CASSYVSIFPYGYTF
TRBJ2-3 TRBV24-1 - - TGTGCCACCAGTGCCCAGGGGACAGATACGCAGTATTTT CATSAQGTDTQYF
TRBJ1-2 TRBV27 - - TGTGCCAGCAGTTTTTACAGGAACTATGGCTACACCTTC CASSFYRNYGYTF
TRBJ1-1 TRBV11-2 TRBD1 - TGTGCCAGCAGCTTAACGGGACAGGGGCTGACTGAAGCTTTCTTT CASSLTGQGLTEAFF
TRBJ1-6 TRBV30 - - TGTGCCTGGAGTGTAAGCGATGCGCGTTCACCCCTCCACTTT CAWSVSDARSPLHF
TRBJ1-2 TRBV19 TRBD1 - TGTGCCAGTAGTACTACAGGGGCCGCGATCTATGGCTACACCTTC CASSTTGAAIYGYTF
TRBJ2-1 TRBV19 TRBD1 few TGTGCCAGTAGCATCCTGGCCCTGGACAGGGAGGACTTCAATGAGCAGTTCTTC CASSILALDREDFNEQFF
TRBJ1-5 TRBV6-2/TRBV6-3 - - TGTGCCAGCAGTTACGCGGGGGGGGGCAATCAGCCCCAGCATTTT CASSYAGGGNQPQHF
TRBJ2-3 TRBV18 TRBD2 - TGTGCCAGCTCACCACCACTAGCGGGCACAGATACGCAGTATTTT CASSPPLAGTDTQYF
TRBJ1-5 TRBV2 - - TGTGCCAGCAGTACTCGGGGTTCGGGCCAGCCCCAGCATTTT CASSTRGSGQPQHF
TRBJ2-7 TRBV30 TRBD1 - TGTGCCTGGAGGGCCGGACAGGGGACAGCCTACGAGCAGTACTTC CAWRAGQGTAYEQYF
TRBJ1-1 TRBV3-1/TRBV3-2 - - TGTGCCAGCAGCCGCGGCGGGGGCGGTCATGGTGAAGCTTTCTTT CASSRGGGGHGEAFF
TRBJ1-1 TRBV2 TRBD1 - TGTGCCAGCAGTGAATCTCGTAGGGGGCCCACTGAAGCTTTCTTT CASSESRRGPTEAFF
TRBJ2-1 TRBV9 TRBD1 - TGTGCCAGCAGCGTAGGGGACAGGGACTACAATGAGCAGTTCTTC CASSVGDRDYNEQFF
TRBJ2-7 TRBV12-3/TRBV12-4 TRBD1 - TGTGCCAGCAGCCGACAGGGGTACGAGCAGTACTTC CASSRQGYEQYF
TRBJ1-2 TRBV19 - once TGTGCCAGTAGTATTGGGCCTGGCAGACATGCTAACTATGGCTACACCTTC CASSIGPGRHANYGYTF
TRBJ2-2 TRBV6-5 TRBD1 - TGTGCCAGCAGTAGAACGACAGGGTTTAACGGGGAGCTGTTTTTT CASSRTTGFNGELFF
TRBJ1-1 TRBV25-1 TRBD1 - TGTGCCAGCAGGAAAACAGGGGTAGGGAACACTGAAGCTTTCTTT CASRKTGVGNTEAFF
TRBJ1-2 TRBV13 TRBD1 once TGTGCCAGCAGCCCGCCGGGACAGGGCTCTGGCTACACCTTC CASSPPGQGSGYTF
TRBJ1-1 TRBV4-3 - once TGCGCCAGCAGCCTCTTCCCCGGGGGAAAGACTGAAGCTTTCTTT CASSLFPGGKTEAFF
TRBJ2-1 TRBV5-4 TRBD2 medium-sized TGTGCCAGCAGCGCGAGCCTGAGCGGGGGGGCTTTCGCGACGGATGAGCAGTTCTTC CASSASLSGGAFATDEQFF
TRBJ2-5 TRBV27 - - TGTGCCAGTCCATCGGAGGGGGCGATTCGAGAGACCCAGTACTTC CASPSEGAIRETQYF
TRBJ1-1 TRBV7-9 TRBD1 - TGTGCCAGCGACAGGGGCCGGGAGAACACTGAAGCTTTCTTT CASDRGRENTEAFF
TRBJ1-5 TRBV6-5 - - TGTGCCAGCAGTTACGGCCAGGCCCAGCATTTT CASSYGQAQHF
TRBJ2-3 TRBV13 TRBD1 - TGTGCCAGCAGCCCAGGACAGGCTGGCACAGATACGCAGTATTTT CASSPGQAGTDTQYF
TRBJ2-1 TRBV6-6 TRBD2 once TGTGCCAGCAGTCCACGAGGGTCTAGCGGGGGGAACTCCTACAATGAGCAGTTCTTC CASSPRGSSGGNSYNEQFF
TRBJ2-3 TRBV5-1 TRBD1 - TGCGCCAGCACCAACTTGGCAGGGGGTCCGGGCACAGATACGCAGTATTTT CASTNLAGGPGTDTQYF
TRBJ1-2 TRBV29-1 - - TGCAGCGTTGCTTTTCTCGGTGGCTACACCTTC CSVAFLGGYTF
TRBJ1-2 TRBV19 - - TGTGCCAGTAGTATATACCCCCCGCAGACTTCAGAACCCTATGGCTACACCTTC CASSIYPPQTSEPYGYTF
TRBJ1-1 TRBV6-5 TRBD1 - TGTGCCAGCAGTTCTAGACAGGGGCTGAACACTGAAGCTTTCTTT CASSSRQGLNTEAFF
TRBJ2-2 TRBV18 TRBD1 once TGTGCCAGCTCACGACAGGGAACGAACACCGGGGAGCTGTTTTTT CASSRQGTNTGELFF
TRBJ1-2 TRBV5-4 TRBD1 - TGTGCCAGCAGCTCCCGGGACAGGGGAGCCTATGGCTACACCTTC CASSSRDRGAYGYTF
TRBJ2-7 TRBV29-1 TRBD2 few TGCAGCGTTAGCGGGACGGCTTACGAGCAGTACTTC CSVSGTAYEQYF